This T cell receptor beta chain was identified during a study of cytomegalovirus exposure and HLA in healthy donors. Findings and limits, study-wide: The study carried out a later analysis of TCR beta sequences. It associated around 17,000 of them with specific HLA alleles at a false discovery rate of 0.05. It was reported that the classifier diagnosed cytomegalovirus status with high specificity and sensitivity in both the original and validation cohorts. Segments of the TCR beta V type were, in most cases, productive about 90% or about 30% of the time in an earlier analysis.

A multiplex PCR was run with 60 Vbeta primers and 13 Jbeta primers. The data were produced by immunoSEQ multiplex PCR, yet TCRdb's version contains in-frame clones alone and is incomplete. The sample holds roughly 120,000 clones; roughly 69% are singletons and the top ten take 8.5% to 9.5%. A remark on this clone: Its antigen is as yet unknown.

Per the germline V gene, CDR1 is LNHDA and CDR2 is SQIVND (reference sequence). The trim removed 3 bases at V and 2 bases at J, leaving 2 bases unmatched. The length of the CDR3 is 14 residues. This sequence originates from a woman aged 35 to 49 in good health and CMV-seropositive. This chain joins TRBV19 and TRBJ1-1; TRBD1 matches at 8 bases. Sequencing input: PBMCs. The CDR3 region has the DNA TGTGCCAGTAGTATCGGACAGGGCAACACTGAAGCTTTCTTT. The encoded protein is CASSIGQGNTEAFF.